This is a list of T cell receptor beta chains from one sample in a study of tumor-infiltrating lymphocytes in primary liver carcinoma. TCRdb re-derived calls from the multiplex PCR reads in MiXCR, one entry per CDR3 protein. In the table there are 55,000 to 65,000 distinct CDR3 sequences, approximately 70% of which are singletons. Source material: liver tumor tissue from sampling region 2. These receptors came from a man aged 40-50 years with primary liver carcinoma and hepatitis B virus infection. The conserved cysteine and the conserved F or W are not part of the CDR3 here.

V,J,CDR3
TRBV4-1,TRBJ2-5,ASSKRDREETQY
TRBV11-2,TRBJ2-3,ASTLVSGGEVVGDVNTRY
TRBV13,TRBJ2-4,VSTVGTSDVDKNIQY
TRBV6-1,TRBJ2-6,AISDRGVGANVLT
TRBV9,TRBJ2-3,ASSAVAGGPGVETQY
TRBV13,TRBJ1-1,ASSHYYLGGRGDTEAF
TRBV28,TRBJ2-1,ASSSSGLQQF
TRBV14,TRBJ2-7,ASSQDHTPSLGEQY
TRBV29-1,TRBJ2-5,SDIDSGEIQY
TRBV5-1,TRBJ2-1,ASSSHLAGVFYNEHF
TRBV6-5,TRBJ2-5,ANSYGVIQETQY
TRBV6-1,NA,ASSIDSTDTQH
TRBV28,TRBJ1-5,PSSFSDNRGNQPQH
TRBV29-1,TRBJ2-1,SVGLSGGFYNEQF
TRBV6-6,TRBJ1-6,AGEGTYNSHLH
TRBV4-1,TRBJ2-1,ASSQELEVPPYNEQF
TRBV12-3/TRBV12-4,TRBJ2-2,ASSGRQGAETGELF
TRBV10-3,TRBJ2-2,AIRERDDTMEVF
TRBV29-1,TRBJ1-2,SVARAGLDAGYT
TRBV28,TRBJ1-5,ARSFQGATQPQH